The source of this T cell receptor (beta chain) is a study of blood T cell repertoires in COVID-19. For the study at large: Acute and convalescent COVID-19 specimens originated in the United States, Italy and Spain.

The V and J ends lost 4 bases and 8 bases, in that order; junction bases with no gene match: 8. The germline gives CDR1 SGHRS, CDR2 YFSETQ. The CDR3 is 15 residues long. Method: immunoSEQ multiplex PCR; TCRdb's copy keeps in-frame clones and lacks some. The sample lists some 160,000 clones, roughly nine tenths seen once, with roughly 2.8% in the top ten. The specimen was peripheral blood. The receptor was derived from a man in his 60s with acute or convalescent COVID-19. The chain joins TRBV5-1 to TRBJ2-3, with 12 bases that match TRBD2. Here the CDR3 reads CASSRLAGDAATQYF. Here the CDR3 DNA reads TGCGCCAGCAGCAGACTAGCGGGGGACGCCGCTACGCAGTATTTT.